One sample yielded the 26 T cell receptor beta chains listed below, sequenced in a study of cytomegalovirus exposure and HLA in healthy donors. Vbeta (60) and Jbeta (13) primers were used in the PCR. Libraries were prepared by immunoSEQ multiplex PCR; TCRdb keeps only in-frame clonotypes and omits some of them. The repertoire includes roughly 180,000 clones, approximately 80% of them detected once, and roughly 2.7% sits in the top ten. The sample was PBMCs. These receptors all come from a female donor in good health and CMV-seronegative.

The chain links TRBV5-1 to TRBJ2-1; 13 positions agree with TRBD2. This CDR3 is 16 amino acids long. Germline CDR1 and CDR2: SGHRS and YFSETQ. The junction had 3 bases not matched to a gene; V was cut back by 0 bases and J by 6 bases. The CDR3 DNA reads as TGCGCCAGCAGCTTGGGTCGGACTAGCGGGAGCAATGAGCAGTTCTTC. Protein sequence: CASSLGRTSGSNEQFF.

The chain uses TRBV29-1 and TRBJ2-1; the match to TRBD1 covers 7 bases. The CDR3 runs to 12 residues. The J segment lost 9 bases and the V segment lost 7 bases, leaving 9 bases of the junction unmatched. Germline V gives CDR1 SQVTM, CDR2 ANQGSEA. Here the CDR3 DNA reads TGCAGCGAGCGGACAGGTGTGGTTGAGCAGTTCTTC. Its protein product is CSERTGVVEQFF.

The chain carries TRBV7-9 and TRBJ2-3; 7 nucleotides align to TRBD2. Germline values: CDR1 SEHNR, CDR2 FQNEAQ (reference sequence). The CDR3 spans 16 residues. V shed 5 bases, J shed 6 bases, and the junction held 14 bases outside the gene matches. CDR3 coding DNA: TGTGCCAGCAGCAAAGGACTAGATCATTCCGGGGATACGCAGTATTTT. Its protein product is CASSKGLDHSGDTQYF. Together with reference TRBV7-9 and TRBJ2-3, the CDR3 gives the full variable domain: DTGVSQNPRHKITKRGQNVTFRCDPISEHNRLYWYRQTLGQGPEFLTYFQNEAQLEKSRLLSDRFSAERPKGSFSTLEIQRTEQGDSAMYLCASSKGLDHSGDTQYFGPGTRLTVL.

The chain employs TRBV27 and TRBJ2-7; 9 nucleotides agree with TRBD1. The CDR3 sequence is 15 residues long. Germline V CDR1 and CDR2: MNHEY, SMNVEV (reference sequence). V shed 5 bases, J shed 0 bases, and the junction held 5 bases outside the gene matches. The CDR3 sequence: CASSRDRGSSYEQYF. CDR3 nucleotides: TGTGCCAGCAGTCGAGACAGGGGGTCCTCCTACGAGCAGTACTTC.

This clone occurred a few times. The chain recombines TRBV18 with TRBJ1-1; 7 bases fit TRBD1. CDR3 length: 15 residues. Germline V gene data show CDR1 as KGHSH and CDR2 as LQKENI. The junction had 6 bases not matched to a gene; V was cut back by 1 base and J by 4 bases. The CDR3 here is CASSPLTGVGTEAFF. As DNA, the CDR3 is TGTGCCAGCTCACCACTTACAGGGGTCGGCACTGAAGCTTTCTTT.

The chain has TRBV5-1 and TRBJ2-7, with D possibly matching TRBD1 (6 bases). Trimming stripped 4 bases from V and 1 base from J, with 12 bases between. The CDR3 runs 14 residues. Germline V gene data show CDR1 as SGHRS and CDR2 as YFSETQ. This CDR3 reads CASSMEGQSYEQYF. The CDR3 nucleotides read TGCGCCAGCAGCATGGAAGGACAGTCCTACGAGCAGTACTTC.

The V and J genes are TRBV19 and TRBJ2-2, with 11 bases that match TRBD2. Germline V lookup: CDR1 LNHDA, CDR2 SQIVND (reference sequence). V dropped 4 bases and J dropped 1; count of bases not matched to a gene: 8. The CDR3 covers 18 residues. The CDR3 DNA sequence: TGTGCCAGTAGTACCTTGCTTAGCGGGGGGGGGAACACCGGGGAGCTGTTTTTT. Translating gives CASSTLLSGGGNTGELFF.

The genes are TRBV9 and TRBJ2-3; the D gene is possibly TRBD2 (5 bases). Germline loops: CDR1 SGDLS, CDR2 YYNGEE. The V end lost 2 bases, the J end lost 0 bases, and 13 bases lay between the germline ends. CDR3 length: 16 residues. CDR3 sequence: CASSVGSEISTDTQYF. In DNA form, the CDR3 reads TGTGCCAGCAGCGTGGGGAGCGAAATAAGCACAGATACGCAGTATTTT. The full variable domain, completed using reference TRBV9 and TRBJ2-3, is DSGVTQTPKHLITATGQRVTLRCSPRSGDLSVYWYQQSLDQGLQFLIQYYNGEERAKGNILERFSAQQFPDLHSELNLSSLELGDSALYFCASSVGSEISTDTQYFGPGTRLTVL.

This chain connects TRBV10-2 to TRBJ1-2; D perhaps matches TRBD1 (6 bases). Per germline, CDR1 WSHSY and CDR2 SAAADI. CDR3 length: 15 residues. The V end was cut by 0 bases, the J end by 0 bases, with 8 bases between. Written as DNA, the CDR3 is TGCGCCAGCAGTGAGTCGTGGGGGCCTAACTATGGCTACACCTTC. This translates into CASSESWGPNYGYTF.

In this sample, this clone turned up a few times. J is TRBJ2-1 and V is TRBV5-1, with 11 bases that match TRBD2. This CDR3 has 14 amino acids. From germline, CDR1 is SGHRS and CDR2 YFSETQ. The V gene end was trimmed by 1 base and the J gene end by 8 bases; junction bases not matched to a gene: 2. CDR3: CASSLTSGSYEQFF. As DNA, the CDR3 is TGCGCCAGCAGCTTGACTAGCGGGAGTTATGAGCAGTTCTTC.

This rearrangement joins TRBV28 to TRBJ2-3, with D maybe TRBD2 (5 bases). The CDR3 is made up of 15 amino acids. Between the trimmed V and J ends, which lost 6 bases and 0 bases, there was a span of 13 bases. Germline V gene sequence: CDR1 MDHEN, CDR2 SYDVKM. CDR3 nucleotide sequence: TGTGCCAGCAGACTACTAGACATAAGCACAGATACGCAGTATTTT. Its translation: CASRLLDISTDTQYF.

This clone was counted once. This sequence joins TRBV7-3 and TRBJ2-1; D is ambiguous. Germline CDR1 reads SGHTA; CDR2 reads FQGTGA. Trimming pared 6 bases from V and 0 bases from J, leaving 15 bases between. This CDR3 spans 16 amino acids. Here the CDR3 DNA reads TGTGCCAGCAGTCCGTTTCCTCCTAGCTCCTACAATGAGCAGTTCTTC. It is translated as CASSPFPPSSYNEQFF. The full variable domain, with the rest looked up from reference TRBV7-3 and TRBJ2-1, is GAGVSQTPSNKVTEKGKYVELRCDPISGHTALYWYRQSLGQGPEFLIYFQGTGAADDSGLPNDRFFAVRPEGSVSTLKIQRTERGDSAVYLCASSPFPPSSYNEQFFGPGTRLTVL.

The rearrangement joins TRBV5-1 to TRBJ2-7; TRBD2 matches 12 bases. Germline CDR1 SGHRS, CDR2 YFSETQ. The CDR3 extends over 16 amino acids. With 0 bases clipped from V and 5 bases from J, the junction kept 6 bases outside the gene matches. The CDR3: CASSLGLAGVHDEQYF. The CDR3 nucleotides are TGCGCCAGCAGCTTGGGACTAGCGGGAGTGCACGACGAGCAGTACTTC.

The chain employs TRBV4-1 and TRBJ2-7, with a tentative D call TRBD2 (5 bases). Trimming took off 6 bases at V and 4 bases at J, with 13 bases between the two ends. The CDR3 extends over 13 amino acids. Germline values: CDR1 MGHRA, CDR2 YSYEKL. As DNA, the CDR3 is TGCGCCAGCAGTCACGTCGGGAAGTACGAGCAGTACTTC. This encodes CASSHVGKYEQYF.

This clone was recorded only once. V usage is TRBV12-5 and J usage is TRBJ2-1, with 7 bases aligning to TRBD2. The CDR3 has 13 amino acids. V lost 6 bases and J lost 8; bases outside the gene matches: 7. The germline V gene encodes CDR1 LGHNT and CDR2 FRNRAP. This CDR3 reads CASGRGSWDEQFF. The CDR3 nucleotides are TGTGCTAGTGGACGCGGGAGTTGGGATGAGCAGTTCTTC.

This clone was detected a few times. The rearrangement uses TRBV7-9 and TRBJ2-5; D is undetermined. The V gene lost 3 bases and the J gene lost 2 bases, with 4 bases spanning the gap. The CDR3 runs 12 residues. Germline V gives CDR1 SEHNR, CDR2 FQNEAQ (reference sequence). The DNA of the CDR3 is TGTGCCAGCAGCTTTACACAAGAGACCCAGTACTTC. Encoded protein: CASSFTQETQYF. The full variable domain, completed using reference TRBV7-9 and TRBJ2-5, is DTGVSQNPRHKITKRGQNVTFRCDPISEHNRLYWYRQTLGQGPEFLTYFQNEAQLEKSRLLSDRFSAERPKGSFSTLEIQRTEQGDSAMYLCASSFTQETQYFGPGTRLLVL.

This sequence joins TRBV28 and TRBJ1-2; 9 bases match TRBD1. Trimming took 6 bases from V and 6 from J; bases not matched to a gene: 2. The length of the CDR3 is 12 residues. Germline assignment: CDR1 MDHEN and CDR2 SYDVKM. This chain's CDR3 is CASRTGGHGYTF. In DNA, the CDR3 is TGTGCCAGCAGGACAGGGGGTCATGGCTACACCTTC.

A single count supports this clone. The rearrangement joins TRBV2 to TRBJ1-6, with a weak D call TRBD1 (5 bases). The CDR3 has 14 amino acids. Trimming cost V 3 bases and J 5 bases, with 8 bases left between them. Germline assignment: CDR1 SNHLY and CDR2 FYNNEI. The CDR3 region is CASSETANNSPLHF. Written as DNA, the CDR3 is TGTGCCAGCAGTGAGACAGCTAATAATTCACCCCTCCACTTT.

This clone appeared once. The chain has TRBV7-9 and TRBJ2-4; 7 bases match TRBD2. CDR1 SEHNR and CDR2 FQNEAQ come from the germline V gene (reference sequence). Trimming cost V 4 bases and J 1 base; bases outside gene matches: 10. The CDR3 is 17 amino acids. The CDR3 nucleotides read TGTGCCAGCAGCTCAGTCAGCGGGGTGTGGGCCAAAAACATTCAGTACTTC. Amino acid sequence: CASSSVSGVWAKNIQYF.

This clone occurred once. The rearrangement joins TRBV7-9 to TRBJ2-3; TRBD2 is a possible D gene (6 bases). Germline CDR1 SEHNR, CDR2 FQNEAQ (reference sequence). The CDR3 totals 16 residues. V lost 4 bases and J 2 bases, leaving 16 bases between the germline ends. The CDR3: CASSSWDSTDTDTQYF. The CDR3 nucleotides read TGTGCCAGCAGCTCATGGGACTCAACCGACACAGATACGCAGTATTTT.

In its sample, this clone was seen a few times. The J gene is TRBJ2-5, the V gene TRBV6-1, with D possibly being TRBD1 (5 bases). Germline values: CDR1 MNHNS, CDR2 SASEGT. Trimming took 2 bases from V and 11 from J, leaving 27 bases between them. The CDR3 is made up of 17 amino acids. The CDR3 spells CASSEMPSQGNFGGQYF. The CDR3 DNA sequence: TGTGCCAGCAGTGAAATGCCCTCGCAGGGTAATTTTGGTGGGCAGTACTTC.

CDR3 DNA: TGCAGTGCCCCGAGGGGAAACACCATATATTTT. Translated, it gives CSAPRGNTIYF. The rearrangement joins TRBV20-1 to TRBJ1-3, with no clear D. The V gene lost 6 bases and the J gene lost 4 bases, with 7 bases spanning the gap. CDR1 is DFQATT and CDR2 is SNEGSKA in the germline V gene (reference sequence). The CDR3 contains 11 residues.

The J gene is TRBJ1-1, the V gene TRBV6-5; 8 bases agree with TRBD1. Germline CDR1 reads MNHEY; CDR2 reads SVGAGI. V shed 6 bases, J shed 1 base, and the junction held 7 bases outside the gene matches. The CDR3 runs 15 residues. The CDR3 sequence is CASSATGEKNTEAFF. The CDR3 DNA reads TGTGCCAGCAGCGCGACAGGGGAAAAGAACACTGAAGCTTTCTTT.

The chain employs TRBV9 and TRBJ2-7; TRBD1 aligns across 12 bases. The CDR3 runs to 17 residues. CDR1 and CDR2 from the germline V gene are SGDLS and YYNGEE. Trimming removed 4 bases from V and 3 bases from J; junction bases left unmatched: 11. The CDR3 sequence: CASSPGPGTGGSYEQYF. CDR3 nucleotides: TGTGCCAGCAGCCCAGGTCCCGGGACAGGGGGCAGCTACGAGCAGTACTTC.

In this sample, this clone turned up a few times. The chain combines TRBV29-1 with TRBJ2-1; 7 nucleotides match TRBD2. The CDR3 runs 14 residues. The germline gives CDR1 SQVTM, CDR2 ANQGSEA. Here the CDR3 reads CRAVVGRGMYEQFF. CDR3 DNA: TGCAGGGCTGTGGTCGGGCGGGGGATGTATGAGCAGTTCTTC.

The chain uses TRBV28 and TRBJ1-5; TRBD1 matches 7 bases. J gave up 0 bases and V 6 bases, and 2 bases lay outside the gene matches. This CDR3 spans 14 amino acids. Germline V lookup: CDR1 MDHEN, CDR2 SYDVKM. The DNA of the CDR3 is TGTGCCAGCAGGACAGGGTATAGCAATCAGCCCCAGCATTTT. It is translated as CASRTGYSNQPQHF.